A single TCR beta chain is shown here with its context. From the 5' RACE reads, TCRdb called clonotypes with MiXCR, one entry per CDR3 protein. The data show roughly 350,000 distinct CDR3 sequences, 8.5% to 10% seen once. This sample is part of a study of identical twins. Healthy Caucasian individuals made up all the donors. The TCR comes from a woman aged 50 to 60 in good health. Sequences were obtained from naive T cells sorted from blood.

As DNA, the CDR3 is TGTGCCAGCCCCCTGCACGGGACATCCAAGGCTTTCTTT. Protein sequence: CASPLHGTSKAFF. The chain recombines TRBV6-1 with TRBJ1-1, with a tentative D call TRBD1 (6 bases). Trimming shortened V by 8 bases and J by 11 bases, and 21 bases separated the two germline ends. This CDR3 contains 13 residues. Germline V gives CDR1 MNHNS, CDR2 SASEGT.